The TCR beta chain under discussion was sequenced for a study of cytomegalovirus exposure and HLA in healthy donors. Study-level results: Under in vitro conditions, a few CMV-associated chains were confirmed as specific for CMV antigens.

Data came from immunoSEQ multiplex PCR; TCRdb stores just in-frame clones and leaves some out. The sample holds 200,000 to 300,000 clones, approximately 87% seen once. The CDR3 length is 15 residues. Trimming cost V 6 bases and J 1 base; bases outside gene matches: 6. Looked up from germline, CDR1 is MNHEY and CDR2 is SMNVEV (reference sequence). As concerns this clone: Its antigen is not known.

The sequencing sample was made of PBMCs. The rearrangement links TRBV27 to TRBJ1-5; TRBD1 matches 7 bases. This sequence originates from a man aged 18 to 35 in good health and CMV-seronegative. The CDR3, as DNA: TGTGCCAGCAGCACGACAGGGCTAAGCAATCAGCCCCAGCATTTT. It translates to CASSTTGLSNQPQHF.